This T cell receptor beta chain was captured in a study of blood T cell repertoires in COVID-19. Two consecutive negative NP/OP PCR tests, clearance, or resolved symptoms defined Cohort 3 recovery. The CDR3 has 17 residues. Germline CDR1 KGHSH, CDR2 LQKENI. V was pared by 2 bases and J by 1 base, with 4 bases of the junction left unmatched. Profiling relied on immunoSEQ multiplex PCR, and the TCRdb table lists in-frame clones only, not all of them. There are approximately 390,000 clones in the sample; approximately 90% occur only once, and roughly 10% lies in the top ten. This clonotype was obtained from a woman between 50 and 59 years old who had recovered from COVID-19. The sequencing sample was made of PBMCs or T cells enriched from blood (not recorded which). The chain uses TRBV18 and TRBJ2-2; 10 nucleotides line up with TRBD1. The CDR3 region has the DNA TGTGCCAGCTCACCAAGGGACAGGGGTTTGAACACCGGGGAGCTGTTTTTT. This sequence encodes CASSPRDRGLNTGELFF.